Below, one T cell receptor beta chain is given with its context. Original methodology: Amplification from reference gene primers served as the basis for estimated nucleated cell counts. The assay was immunoSEQ multiplex PCR, and TCRdb's table has in-frame clones only and misses some. The V and J calls and the clone size are those of that table, but D and trimming were determined from the DNA. The table has about 87,000 clones, 70% to 90% seen once; the top ten hold roughly 5.4%. This record belongs to a study of blood T cell repertoires in COVID-19. The CDR3 loop spans 12 amino acids. The J segment lost 5 bases and the V segment lost 7 bases, leaving 4 bases of the junction unmatched. CDR1 and CDR2 from the germline V gene are ENHRY and SYGVKD.

The clonotype originates from a middle-aged man with acute or convalescent COVID-19. This chain connects TRBV10-3 to TRBJ1-1; 7 bases align to TRBD1. The sample taken for sequencing was peripheral blood. Written as DNA, the CDR3 is TGTGCCATCACTCCAGGGGGGACTGAAGCTTTCTTT. Its translation is CAITPGGTEAFF.